This T cell receptor (beta chain) derives from a study of blood T cell repertoires in COVID-19 (dated by TCRdb to 2018 to 2020). A note on the overall study: Collaborator samples came from the United States, Italy and Spain and covered acute and convalescent phases of COVID-19. The material from the prospective study consisted of cDNA or gDNA derived from T cells, B-cell-depleted T cells, or PBMCs. The dataset comprised deeply sampled blood TCRbeta repertoires from subjects exposed to, actively infected with, or recovered from COVID-19. The repertoires were released in a freely available public database meant as a resource for research on the immune response to SARS-CoV-2. The samples were drawn from two sources: the first 160 participants of the ongoing ImmuneRACE study, and fewer than 1,500 subjects contributed by 6 global collaborators. A de-identified subject ID, COVID-19 status, age in years and sex were almost always included in the sample metadata. Where available, HLA class I and class II types were taken from metadata supplied by the sample provider and were not determined by assay-based typing. Points the paper makes about the study in general: How much clinical and demographic metadata was included differed by source and by participant, and the metadata was provided uncurated.

The collaborating institutions used their own protocols to collect whole blood in K2EDTA tubes. For TCRbeta analysis, collaborators shipped samples in one of three forms: frozen whole blood, isolated PBMCs, or DNA extracted from either of those sample types. CDR1 and CDR2 (MNHNY, SVGAGI) derive from the germline V gene (reference sequence). Here V drops 5 bases and J drops 0 bases, and the junction holds 5 bases not matched to any gene. Including cysteine and phenylalanine, the CDR3 has 16 amino acids. The CDR3 DNA has 48 bases and is translated from base 1. TCRbeta CDR3 regions were amplified from genomic DNA using the immunoSEQ Assay, a bias-controlled multiplex PCR. In the paper's pipeline: The number of nucleated cells in each sample was estimated from the amplification of reference gene primers within the assay. To quantify the absolute abundance of each unique TCRbeta CDR3 rearrangement, sequence reads were collapsed and filtered. For each sample, productive Simpson clonality was calculated by taking the square root of Simpson's diversity index across productive rearrangements. Entries here come from immuneACCESS through TCRdb and include only in-frame sequences with V and J called. Some clones fail to appear in such tables; in the studies checked, an unresolved V gene covers under half of the shortfall, and the cause of the remainder is unknown. That table gives V, J and clone size, and the DNA gave D and trimming. This sample comprises some 15,000 clones, 88% of them detected only once. The top ten hold approximately 12% of the sample.

To note about this clone: The antigen it recognizes is unknown. The record has no base qualities; no much larger clone is one base away.

The receptor comes from a human donor in a cohort sampled during active COVID-19. The chain uses TRBV6-6 and TRBJ1-5, and TRBD1 matches 9 of the central bases. Specimen: peripheral blood. The CDR3: CASSRPGQGSNQPQHF. Read as DNA, the sequence is TGTGCCAGCAGTAGACCGGGACAGGGTAGCAATCAGCCCCAGCATTTT.